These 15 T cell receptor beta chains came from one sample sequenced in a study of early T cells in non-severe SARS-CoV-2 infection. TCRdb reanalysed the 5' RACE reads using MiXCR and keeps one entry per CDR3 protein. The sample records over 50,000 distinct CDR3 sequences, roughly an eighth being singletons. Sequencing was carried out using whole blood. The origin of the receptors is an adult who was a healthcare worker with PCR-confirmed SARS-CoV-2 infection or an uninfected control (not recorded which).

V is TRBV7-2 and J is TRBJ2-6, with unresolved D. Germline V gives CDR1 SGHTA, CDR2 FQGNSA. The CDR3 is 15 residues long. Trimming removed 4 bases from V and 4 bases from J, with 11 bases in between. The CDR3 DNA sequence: TGTGCCAGCAGCTCCGGCGGCTTAGGGGCCAACGTCCTGACTTTC. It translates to CASSSGGLGANVLTF. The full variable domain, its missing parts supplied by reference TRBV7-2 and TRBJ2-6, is GAGVSQSPSNKVTEKGKDVELRCDPISGHTALYWYRQSLGQGLEFLIYFQGNSAPDKSGLPSDRFSAERTGGSVSTLTIQRTQQEDSAVYLCASSSGGLGANVLTFGAGSRLTVL.

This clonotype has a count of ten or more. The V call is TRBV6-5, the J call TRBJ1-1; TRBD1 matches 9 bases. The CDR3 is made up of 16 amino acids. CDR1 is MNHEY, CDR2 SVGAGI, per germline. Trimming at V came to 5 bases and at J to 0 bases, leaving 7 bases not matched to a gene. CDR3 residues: CASSQRTGAMNTEAFF. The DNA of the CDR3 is TGTGCCAGCAGTCAAAGGACAGGGGCGATGAACACTGAAGCTTTCTTT.

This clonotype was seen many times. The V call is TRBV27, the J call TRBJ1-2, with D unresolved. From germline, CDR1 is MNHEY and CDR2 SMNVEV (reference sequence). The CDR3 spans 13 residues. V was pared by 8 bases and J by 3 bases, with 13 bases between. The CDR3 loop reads CASGVRNYYGYTF. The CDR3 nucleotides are TGTGCCAGCGGTGTTAGAAACTACTATGGCTACACCTTC.

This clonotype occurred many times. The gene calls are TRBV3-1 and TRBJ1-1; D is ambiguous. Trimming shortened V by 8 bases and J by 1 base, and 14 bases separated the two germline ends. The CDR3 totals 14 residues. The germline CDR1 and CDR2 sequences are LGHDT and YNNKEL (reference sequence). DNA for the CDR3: TGTGCCAGCTGCGACGTAGCGGGGAACACTGAAGCTTTCTTT. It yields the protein CASCDVAGNTEAFF.

This CDR3 reads CASSGAGGLGTGELFF. The CDR3 DNA sequence: TGTGCCAGCAGTGGCGCGGGGGGGCTGGGCACCGGGGAGCTGTTTTTT. The gene calls are TRBV28 and TRBJ2-2; 9 nucleotides agree with TRBD2. Germline CDR1 MDHEN, CDR2 SYDVKM. Germline trimming cut 5 bases from V and 4 bases from J; bases unmatched to any gene: 8. This CDR3 is 16 amino acids long.

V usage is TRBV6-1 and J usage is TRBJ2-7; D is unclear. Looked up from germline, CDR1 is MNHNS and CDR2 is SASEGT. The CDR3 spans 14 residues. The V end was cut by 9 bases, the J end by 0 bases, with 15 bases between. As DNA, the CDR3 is TGTGCCAGTGAAAGTGACGGATTCTCCTACGAGCAGTACTTC. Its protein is CASESDGFSYEQYF.

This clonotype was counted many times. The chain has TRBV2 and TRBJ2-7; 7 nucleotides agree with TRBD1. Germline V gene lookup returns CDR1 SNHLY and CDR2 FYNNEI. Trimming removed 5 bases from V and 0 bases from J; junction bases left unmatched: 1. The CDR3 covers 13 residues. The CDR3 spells CASSWDSSYEQYF. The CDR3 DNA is TGTGCCAGCAGTTGGGACAGCTCCTACGAGCAGTACTTC. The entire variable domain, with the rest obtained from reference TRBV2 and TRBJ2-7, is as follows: EPEVTQTPSHQVTQMGQEVILRCVPISNHLYFYWYRQILGQKVEFLVSFYNNEISEKSEIFDDQFSVERPDGSNFTLKIRSTKLEDSAMYFCASSWDSSYEQYFGPGTRLTVT.

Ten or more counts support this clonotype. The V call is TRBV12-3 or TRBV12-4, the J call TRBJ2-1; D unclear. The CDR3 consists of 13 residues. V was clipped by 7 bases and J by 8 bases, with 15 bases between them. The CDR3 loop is CASTLPDGHEQFF. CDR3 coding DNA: TGTGCCAGCACACTCCCCGATGGCCATGAGCAGTTCTTC.

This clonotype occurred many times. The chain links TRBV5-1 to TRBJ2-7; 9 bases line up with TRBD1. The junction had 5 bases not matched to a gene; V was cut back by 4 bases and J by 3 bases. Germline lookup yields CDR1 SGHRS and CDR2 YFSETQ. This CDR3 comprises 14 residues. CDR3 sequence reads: CASSTATGGYEQYF. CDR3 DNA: TGCGCCAGCAGCACGGCGACAGGGGGCTACGAGCAGTACTTC.

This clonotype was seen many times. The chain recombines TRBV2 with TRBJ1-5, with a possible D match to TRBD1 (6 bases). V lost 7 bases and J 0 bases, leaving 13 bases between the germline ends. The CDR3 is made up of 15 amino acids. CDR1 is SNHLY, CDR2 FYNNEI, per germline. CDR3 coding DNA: TGTGCCAGCAAGCGACAGGAGGTTAGCAATCAGCCCCAGCATTTT. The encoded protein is CASKRQEVSNQPQHF.

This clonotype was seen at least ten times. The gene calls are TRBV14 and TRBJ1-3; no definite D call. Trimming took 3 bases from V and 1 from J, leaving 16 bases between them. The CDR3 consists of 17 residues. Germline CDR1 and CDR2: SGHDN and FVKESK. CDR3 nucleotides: TGTGCCAGCAGCCAGCTCGACTTCGCCCGGTCTGGAAACACCATATATTTT. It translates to CASSQLDFARSGNTIYF.

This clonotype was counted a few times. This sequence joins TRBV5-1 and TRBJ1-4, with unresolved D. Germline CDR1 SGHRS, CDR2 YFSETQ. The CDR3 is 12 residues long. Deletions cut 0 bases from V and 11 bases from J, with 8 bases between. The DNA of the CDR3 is TGCGCCAGCAGCTTGGGGCGGGAGAAACTGTTTTTT. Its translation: CASSLGREKLFF.

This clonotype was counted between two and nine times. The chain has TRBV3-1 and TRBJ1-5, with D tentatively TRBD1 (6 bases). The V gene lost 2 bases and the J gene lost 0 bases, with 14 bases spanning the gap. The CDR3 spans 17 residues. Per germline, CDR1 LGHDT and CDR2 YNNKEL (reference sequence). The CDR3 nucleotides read TGTGCCAGCAGCCAACGACCAGGGGCGGGTAGCAATCAGCCCCAGCATTTT. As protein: CASSQRPGAGSNQPQHF.

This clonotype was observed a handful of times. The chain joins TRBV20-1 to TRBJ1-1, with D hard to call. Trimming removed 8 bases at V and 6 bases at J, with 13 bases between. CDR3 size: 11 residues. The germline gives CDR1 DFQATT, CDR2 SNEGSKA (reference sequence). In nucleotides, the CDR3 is TGCAGTACCCCGGGTGGCGCTGAAGCTTTCTTT. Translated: CSTPGGAEAFF.

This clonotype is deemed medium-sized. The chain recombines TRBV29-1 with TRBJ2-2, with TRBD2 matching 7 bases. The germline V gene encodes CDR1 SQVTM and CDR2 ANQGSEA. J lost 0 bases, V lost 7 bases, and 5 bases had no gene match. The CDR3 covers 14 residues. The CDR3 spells CSANSGSNTGELFF. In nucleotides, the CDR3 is TGCAGCGCGAATAGCGGGTCGAACACCGGGGAGCTGTTTTTT.